The 25 T cell receptor beta chains below were found in one sample sequenced in a study of T cell changes during pregnancy in multiple sclerosis. TCRdb's table, derived via immunoSEQ multiplex PCR, lists solely in-frame clones and lacks some. The sample comprises roughly 59,000 clones, around 93% of which are singletons, and approximately 0.35% rests with the top ten. Sequenced here: CD4+ T cells from peripheral blood mononuclear cells, sampled before pregnancy. Receptors were obtained from a female donor with multiple sclerosis, enrolled in a pregnancy study.

The chain combines TRBV7-9 with TRBJ2-1, with TRBD2 identical over 7 bases. The CDR3 runs to 14 residues. CDR1 and CDR2 from the germline V gene are SEHNR and FQNEAQ (reference sequence). V trimming: 0 bases; J trimming: 8 bases; junction bases outside the gene matches: 4. In DNA, the CDR3 is TGTGCCAGCAGCTTAGCGGGAGGGTCCTATGAGCAGTTCTTC. Protein product: CASSLAGGSYEQFF.

The chain uses TRBV7-6 and TRBJ2-7; 7 bases agree with TRBD2. Germline assignment: CDR1 SGHVS and CDR2 FNYEAQ. V shed 1 base and J 6 bases; nucleotides not matched to a gene: 9. The CDR3 is 15 residues long. The CDR3, as DNA: TGTGCCAGCAGCTTAGGGGGCGGGGGAAGAGGCGAGCAGTACTTC. This codes for CASSLGGGGRGEQYF.

The CDR3: CASSPRREGAYEQYF. The CDR3, as DNA: TGTGCCAGCAGCCCTCGGCGGGAGGGTGCCTACGAGCAGTACTTC. The chain is built from TRBV28 and TRBJ2-7, with 9 bases that match TRBD2. Germline-derived CDR1 and CDR2 are MDHEN and SYDVKM. The V segment lost 6 bases and the J segment 2 bases; nucleotides outside the gene matches: 8. The CDR3 runs to 15 residues.

The chain couples TRBV4-1 to TRBJ1-2; 8 bases line up with TRBD1. Germline assignment: CDR1 MGHRA and CDR2 YSYEKL. Trimming cost V 1 base and J 0 bases; bases outside gene matches: 7. The CDR3 loop spans 17 amino acids. In DNA form, the CDR3 reads TGCGCCAGCAGCCAAGGGACAGGGCATCTCGCTAACTATGGCTACACCTTC. Translated: CASSQGTGHLANYGYTF.

This chain uses TRBV19 with TRBJ2-4; 12 bases agree with TRBD2. After removal of 3 bases from V and 0 bases from J, the junction contained 9 bases not matched to a gene. Germline lookup yields CDR1 LNHDA and CDR2 SQIVND (reference sequence). The CDR3 is 19 amino acids. The CDR3 protein is CASSIALAGGQIAKNIQYF. The DNA for the CDR3 is TGTGCCAGTAGTATCGCTCTAGCGGGAGGGCAAATAGCCAAAAACATTCAGTACTTC.

The rearrangement links TRBV4-1 to TRBJ1-1; the match to TRBD1 covers 9 bases. CDR1 is MGHRA and CDR2 is YSYEKL in the germline V gene. The V gene end was trimmed by 0 bases and the J gene end by 3 bases; junction bases not matched to a gene: 8. CDR3 length: 17 amino acids. CDR3 region: CASSQDIQGAKYTEAFF. Here the CDR3 DNA reads TGCGCCAGCAGCCAAGATATACAGGGGGCGAAGTACACTGAAGCTTTCTTT.

The chain recombines TRBV5-8 with TRBJ1-5; 7 bases line up with TRBD1. Looked up from germline, CDR1 is SGHTS and CDR2 is YDEGEE. The V gene end was trimmed by 4 bases and the J gene end by 6 bases; junction bases not matched to a gene: 10. The CDR3 totals 15 residues. CDR3 region: CASSRGQLVGQPQHF. CDR3 DNA sequence: TGTGCCAGCAGCCGGGGACAGCTGGTCGGTCAGCCCCAGCATTTT.

This clone was picked up a small number of times. The chain joins TRBV6-1 to TRBJ1-2; 9 bases match TRBD1. The ends lost 7 bases at V and 6 bases at J; junction bases unmatched: 9. This CDR3 spans 14 amino acids. Germline V gene sequence: CDR1 MNHNS, CDR2 SASEGT. The CDR3, as DNA: TGTGCCAGCACCCCGGGACAGGGAGGACATGGCTACACCTTC. It is translated as CASTPGQGGHGYTF.

The V gene is TRBV2, the J gene TRBJ2-2; the D gene is possibly TRBD1 (5 bases). V dropped 2 bases and J dropped 3 bases, with 7 bases sitting between them. The CDR3 totals 14 residues. The germline gives CDR1 SNHLY, CDR2 FYNNEI. CDR3 residues: CASSELGDTGELFF. The CDR3 nucleotides are TGTGCCAGCAGTGAACTAGGGGACACCGGGGAGCTGTTTTTT. The full variable domain, in which reference TRBV2 and TRBJ2-2 provide the parts outside the CDR3, is EPEVTQTPSHQVTQMGQEVILRCVPISNHLYFYWYRQILGQKVEFLVSFYNNEISEKSEIFDDQFSVERPDGSNFTLKIRSTKLEDSAMYFCASSELGDTGELFFGEGSRLTVL.

The V call is TRBV5-6, the J call TRBJ1-2, with 8 bases lining up with TRBD1. The CDR3 is 15 amino acids. Germline values: CDR1 SGHDT, CDR2 YYEEEE. After removal of 1 base from V and 4 bases from J, the junction contained 6 bases not matched to a gene. CDR3 loop: CASSLLGQGPYGYTF. For the CDR3, the DNA is TGTGCCAGCAGCTTGCTCGGACAGGGACCCTATGGCTACACCTTC.

The rearrangement joins TRBV10-3 to TRBJ2-3; D is possibly TRBD2 (6 bases). The CDR3 sequence is 15 residues long. V was shortened by 6 bases and J by 3 bases, with 16 bases between the two germline ends. From germline, CDR1 is ENHRY and CDR2 SYGVKD. The CDR3 loop is CAISFGTLNTDTQYF. The CDR3 bases are TGTGCCATCAGCTTCGGGACTTTGAATACAGATACGCAGTATTTT.

The chain joins TRBV7-6 to TRBJ2-3; D remains ambiguous. The germline V and J ends were trimmed by 2 bases and 0 bases, with 9 bases remaining between them. Germline V gene lookup returns CDR1 SGHVS and CDR2 FNYEAQ. This CDR3 has 15 residues. The CDR3 DNA sequence: TGTGCCAGCAGCTTATCGAGACTGAGCACAGATACGCAGTATTTT. Translating gives CASSLSRLSTDTQYF.

This chain links TRBV7-6 with TRBJ1-5, with a weak D call TRBD1 (5 bases). V was cut by 5 bases and J by 2 bases, with 13 bases left in between. Germline loops: CDR1 SGHVS, CDR2 FNYEAQ. The CDR3 sequence is 15 residues long. The CDR3 DNA is TGTGCCAGCAGCGCTACAGGCTTCGGCAATCAGCCCCAGCATTTT. The encoded protein is CASSATGFGNQPQHF. The complete variable domain, with remaining parts taken from reference TRBV7-6 and TRBJ1-5, reads GAGVSQSPRYKVTKRGQDVALRCDPISGHVSLYWYRQALGQGPEFLTYFNYEAQQDKSGLPNDRFSAERPEGSISTLTIQRTEQRDSAMYRCASSATGFGNQPQHFGDGTRLSIL.

V usage is TRBV2 and J usage is TRBJ1-2, with TRBD1 matching over 7 bases. Unmatched junction bases numbered 4, after V lost 10 bases and J lost 5 bases. The CDR3 is 11 residues long. Germline V CDR1 and CDR2: SNHLY, FYNNEI. In DNA form, the CDR3 reads TGTGCCATCACACAGGGGTATGGCTACACCTTC. Its protein is CAITQGYGYTF.

The DNA of the CDR3 is TGTGCCAGCAGCTTAACCAGGGGTGACACCATATATTTT. Protein sequence: CASSLTRGDTIYF. The chain uses TRBV7-2 and TRBJ1-3; D perhaps matches TRBD1 (6 bases). The V gene lost 2 bases and the J gene lost 8 bases, with 10 bases spanning the gap. CDR1 SGHTA and CDR2 FQGNSA come from the germline V gene. CDR3 length equals 13 residues.

About this clone itself: Mismatch with germline at one junction end may stem from a read error. This chain links TRBV7-9 with TRBJ1-2, with no clear D. Germline lookup yields CDR1 SEHNR and CDR2 FQNEAQ (reference sequence). The CDR3 extends over 14 amino acids. The CDR3 DNA is TGTGCCAGCAGCTTAGGACGTGCGGGGAGCGGTGTGCCTTTC. Its translation: CASSLGRAGSGVPF.

The rearrangement links TRBV9 to TRBJ1-2, with 7 bases matching TRBD1. The germline V gene has CDR1 SGDLS and CDR2 YYNGEE. V gave up 1 base and J gave up 4 bases; unmatched junction bases: 4. The CDR3 loop spans 14 amino acids. CDR3 amino acids: CASSVSGQTYGYTF. CDR3 sequence (DNA): TGTGCCAGCAGCGTATCGGGACAGACCTATGGCTACACCTTC.

V is TRBV28 and J is TRBJ1-3; D remains unclear. CDR3 length: 15 residues. Germline values: CDR1 MDHEN, CDR2 SYDVKM. V was trimmed by 3 bases and J by 0 bases, leaving 9 bases between them. CDR3 sequence: CASSFLAGSGNTIYF. CDR3 nucleotide sequence: TGTGCCAGCAGTTTCCTAGCCGGCTCTGGAAACACCATATATTTT.

This sequence joins TRBV25-1 and TRBJ2-1, with TRBD2 matching 7 bases. CDR3 length: 15 amino acids. Germline-derived CDR1 and CDR2 are MGHDK and SYGVNS. J lost 7 bases, V lost 5 bases, and 11 bases had no gene match. In DNA, the CDR3 is TGTGCCAGCAGTCCCATAACGGGAGCGGGGAATGAGCAGTTCTTC. It specifies CASSPITGAGNEQFF. The full variable domain, with the rest looked up from reference TRBV25-1 and TRBJ2-1, is EADIYQTPRYLVIGTGKKITLECSQTMGHDKMYWYQQDPGMELHLIHYSYGVNSTEKGDLSSESTVSRIRTEHFPLTLESARPSHTSQYLCASSPITGAGNEQFFGPGTRLTVL.

The J gene is TRBJ2-7, the V gene TRBV18, with 7 bases that match TRBD1. Germline lookup yields CDR1 KGHSH and CDR2 LQKENI. V dropped 1 base and J dropped 3; count of bases not matched to a gene: 0. This CDR3 contains 13 residues. Here the CDR3 DNA reads TGTGCCAGCTCACCACGGACAGGCTACGAGCAGTACTTC. Its protein is CASSPRTGYEQYF.

The gene calls are TRBV7-2 and TRBJ2-5, with TRBD1 identical over 7 bases. CDR1 and CDR2 from the germline V gene are SGHTA and FQGNSA. The V segment lost 1 base and the J segment 4 bases; nucleotides outside the gene matches: 12. The CDR3 consists of 17 residues. The CDR3 region is CASSLEASLTGAETQYF. Here the CDR3 DNA reads TGTGCCAGCAGCTTAGAGGCCAGCTTAACAGGGGCAGAGACCCAGTACTTC.

This chain links TRBV2 with TRBJ2-7; 8 bases are a match to TRBD1. This CDR3 spans 16 amino acids. Per germline, CDR1 SNHLY and CDR2 FYNNEI. With V trimmed by 7 bases and J by 5 bases, 16 bases remained unmatched. The CDR3, as DNA: TGTGCCAGCAATCAGGTTAGGACAGGGAATTTCCACGAGCAGTACTTC. It encodes CASNQVRTGNFHEQYF. Combining the CDR3 with reference TRBV2 and TRBJ2-7 gives the whole variable domain EPEVTQTPSHQVTQMGQEVILRCVPISNHLYFYWYRQILGQKVEFLVSFYNNEISEKSEIFDDQFSVERPDGSNFTLKIRSTKLEDSAMYFCASNQVRTGNFHEQYFGPGTRLTVT.

The J gene is TRBJ2-6, the V gene TRBV7-6; D is perhaps TRBD1 (5 bases). This CDR3 contains 17 residues. Trimming cost V 1 base and J 0 bases, with 10 bases left between them. Germline lookup yields CDR1 SGHVS and CDR2 FNYEAQ. The DNA for the CDR3 is TGTGCCAGCAGCTTAGGGGTGACAGTCTCTGGGGCCAACGTCCTGACTTTC. It yields the protein CASSLGVTVSGANVLTF.

The chain joins TRBV7-3 to TRBJ2-7, with D possibly being TRBD2 (5 bases). Germline V gives CDR1 SGHTA, CDR2 FQGTGA. The CDR3 is 18 residues long. Trimming removed 2 bases from V and 1 base from J, with 21 bases in between. DNA of the CDR3: TGTGCCAGCAGCTTATTTTACTCGGGAAAACGGGAATCCTACGAGCAGTACTTC. Protein sequence: CASSLFYSGKRESYEQYF.

The chain carries TRBV19 and TRBJ1-3; weak D call: TRBD1 (5 bases). The length of the CDR3 is 16 residues. The V end was cut by 0 bases, the J end by 0 bases, with 9 bases between. From germline, CDR1 is LNHDA and CDR2 SQIVND (reference sequence). For the CDR3, the DNA is TGTGCCAGTAGTATAGATCGGGGGGGCTCTGGAAACACCATATATTTT. Protein product: CASSIDRGGSGNTIYF.